These T cell receptor beta chains were read from a single sample in a study of cytomegalovirus exposure and HLA in healthy donors. Repertoires were generated with immunoSEQ multiplex PCR, while TCRdb's copy carries only in-frame clones and drops some. The sample shows over 150,000 clones, around three quarters of them seen only once. Sequenced sample: PBMCs. These receptors originate from a woman in her thirties or forties in good health and CMV-seronegative. Both conserved end residues are part of each CDR3. D genes are given only for firm matches. The size field is filled for only some rows; it gives once, few, many or a size class.

J gene: TRBJ2-3
V gene: TRBV19
D gene: TRBD1
clone size: .
CDR3 protein: CASSTPGQGEDTQYF
CDR3 DNA: TGTGCCAGTAGTACACCGGGACAGGGAGAGGATACGCAGTATTTT

J gene: TRBJ1-1
V gene: TRBV5-1
D gene: TRBD1
clone size: .
CDR3 protein: CASRSGTGLEAFF
CDR3 DNA: TGCGCCAGCAGATCAGGGACAGGGCTTGAAGCTTTCTTT

J gene: TRBJ2-7
V gene: TRBV7-9
D gene: TRBD1
clone size: .
CDR3 protein: CASSLDTDRVAYEQYF
CDR3 DNA: TGTGCCAGCAGCTTAGACACGGACAGGGTTGCCTACGAGCAGTACTTC

J gene: TRBJ1-3
V gene: TRBV4-1
D gene: .
clone size: .
CDR3 protein: CASSPGGGARSGNTIYF
CDR3 DNA: TGCGCCAGCAGCCCGGGCGGGGGGGCCAGATCTGGAAACACCATATATTTT

J gene: TRBJ1-2
V gene: TRBV19
D gene: .
clone size: once
CDR3 protein: CASTPRNYGYTF
CDR3 DNA: TGTGCCAGTACCCCCAGGAACTATGGCTACACCTTC

J gene: TRBJ2-7
V gene: TRBV19
D gene: .
clone size: once
CDR3 protein: CATEEARGKQYF
CDR3 DNA: TGTGCCACCGAGGAAGCCCGAGGGAAGCAGTACTTC

J gene: TRBJ1-5
V gene: TRBV7-6
D gene: .
clone size: .
CDR3 protein: CASSLGAGTGPQHF
CDR3 DNA: TGTGCCAGCAGCTTAGGGGCGGGTACTGGGCCCCAGCATTTT

J gene: TRBJ2-3
V gene: TRBV5-3
D gene: .
clone size: .
CDR3 protein: CARSLPVLGLSDTQYF
CDR3 DNA: TGTGCCAGAAGCTTGCCTGTTCTGGGCCTCTCAGATACGCAGTATTTT

J gene: TRBJ1-2
V gene: TRBV21-1
D gene: .
clone size: few
CDR3 protein: CASKGSGYYGYTF
CDR3 DNA: TGTGCCAGCAAGGGATCAGGGTACTATGGCTACACCTTC

J gene: TRBJ2-7
V gene: TRBV9
D gene: .
clone size: .
CDR3 protein: CASSVGGEEYEQYF
CDR3 DNA: TGTGCCAGCAGCGTAGGGGGGGAGGAGTACGAGCAGTACTTC

J gene: TRBJ1-4
V gene: TRBV28
D gene: .
clone size: .
CDR3 protein: CASGYSATNEKLFF
CDR3 DNA: TGTGCCAGCGGGTACAGTGCAACTAATGAAAAACTGTTTTTT

J gene: TRBJ2-5
V gene: TRBV7-9
D gene: .
clone size: .
CDR3 protein: CASTLQAGEETQYF
CDR3 DNA: TGTGCCAGCACTTTGCAGGCAGGGGAAGAGACCCAGTACTTC

J gene: TRBJ2-7
V gene: TRBV5-8
D gene: .
clone size: .
CDR3 protein: CASSPSGSYEQYF
CDR3 DNA: TGTGCCAGCAGCCCAAGCGGATCCTACGAGCAGTACTTC

J gene: TRBJ2-7
V gene: TRBV6-5
D gene: TRBD2
clone size: .
CDR3 protein: CASSYSDGRASEQYF
CDR3 DNA: TGTGCCAGCAGTTACTCCGACGGGAGGGCCTCCGAGCAGTACTTC

J gene: TRBJ2-7
V gene: TRBV2
D gene: TRBD2
clone size: .
CDR3 protein: CASSESGLPRYEQYF
CDR3 DNA: TGTGCCAGCAGTGAATCGGGACTACCTAGATACGAGCAGTACTTC

J gene: TRBJ2-5
V gene: TRBV28
D gene: .
clone size: .
CDR3 protein: CASSALGGGVKETQYF
CDR3 DNA: TGTGCCAGCAGTGCCCTTGGCGGAGGAGTTAAAGAGACCCAGTACTTC

J gene: TRBJ1-3
V gene: TRBV2
D gene: TRBD1
clone size: .
CDR3 protein: CASREGQGKGNTIYF
CDR3 DNA: TGTGCCAGCAGGGAGGGACAGGGGAAAGGAAACACCATATATTTT

J gene: TRBJ1-4
V gene: TRBV15
D gene: .
clone size: .
CDR3 protein: CATSRDGAGGDNEKLFF
CDR3 DNA: TGTGCCACCAGCAGAGATGGGGCTGGTGGGGATAATGAAAAACTGTTTTTT

J gene: TRBJ2-2
V gene: TRBV6-1
D gene: .
clone size: .
CDR3 protein: CASSLTTENTGELFF
CDR3 DNA: TGTGCCAGCAGCCTAACGACAGAGAACACCGGGGAGCTGTTTTTT

J gene: TRBJ2-4
V gene: TRBV5-1
D gene: .
clone size: .
CDR3 protein: CASSLVGQGVAKNIQYF
CDR3 DNA: TGCGCCAGCAGCTTGGTCGGACAAGGGGTGGCCAAAAACATTCAGTACTTC

J gene: TRBJ2-1
V gene: TRBV2
D gene: .
clone size: .
CDR3 protein: CASSEAQGTGYNEQFF
CDR3 DNA: TGTGCCAGCAGTGAAGCGCAGGGGACGGGGTACAATGAGCAGTTCTTC

J gene: TRBJ2-1
V gene: TRBV6-5
D gene: .
clone size: .
CDR3 protein: CASSYDWAGIGNEQFF
CDR3 DNA: TGTGCCAGCAGTTACGATTGGGCGGGAATAGGCAATGAGCAGTTCTTC

J gene: TRBJ2-3
V gene: TRBV5-4
D gene: TRBD1
clone size: .
CDR3 protein: CASSPKDRVGTDTQYF
CDR3 DNA: TGTGCCAGCAGCCCCAAGGACAGGGTCGGCACAGATACGCAGTATTTT

J gene: TRBJ2-7
V gene: TRBV11-3
D gene: TRBD1
clone size: .
CDR3 protein: CASSAYRQGNYEQYF
CDR3 DNA: TGTGCCAGCAGCGCCTACCGACAGGGGAACTACGAGCAGTACTTC

J gene: TRBJ2-2
V gene: TRBV2
D gene: TRBD2
clone size: once
CDR3 protein: CASRGGSGTGELFF
CDR3 DNA: TGTGCCAGCAGGGGCGGGAGCGGGACCGGGGAGCTGTTTTTT

J gene: TRBJ1-1
V gene: TRBV7-9
D gene: TRBD1
clone size: .
CDR3 protein: CASSLLQGGRTEAFF
CDR3 DNA: TGTGCCAGCAGTCTATTACAGGGGGGGAGAACTGAAGCTTTCTTT

J gene: TRBJ2-7
V gene: TRBV19
D gene: .
clone size: .
CDR3 protein: CASSIQGYEQYF
CDR3 DNA: TGTGCCAGTAGTATCCAGGGTTACGAGCAGTACTTC

J gene: TRBJ2-1
V gene: TRBV20-1
D gene: TRBD1
clone size: .
CDR3 protein: CSAGRGLEQFF
CDR3 DNA: TGCAGTGCTGGTAGGGGGCTGGAGCAGTTCTTC

J gene: TRBJ2-2
V gene: TRBV9
D gene: .
clone size: .
CDR3 protein: CASSVYSGELFF
CDR3 DNA: TGTGCCAGCAGCGTATATTCCGGGGAGCTGTTTTTT

J gene: TRBJ1-1
V gene: TRBV6-5
D gene: .
clone size: .
CDR3 protein: CASSYGQWDTEAFF
CDR3 DNA: TGTGCCAGCAGTTACGGGCAGTGGGACACTGAAGCTTTCTTT

J gene: TRBJ1-5
V gene: TRBV27
D gene: TRBD1
clone size: .
CDR3 protein: CASRPPTGVGSNQPQHF
CDR3 DNA: TGTGCCAGCAGACCCCCGACAGGGGTGGGAAGCAATCAGCCCCAGCATTTT

J gene: TRBJ2-3
V gene: TRBV5-1
D gene: .
clone size: .
CDR3 protein: CASSLDSATDTQYF
CDR3 DNA: TGCGCCAGCAGCTTAGATAGCGCCACAGATACGCAGTATTTT

J gene: TRBJ2-3
V gene: TRBV4-2
D gene: .
clone size: .
CDR3 protein: CASSQVKTGGGTSTDTQYF
CDR3 DNA: TGTGCCAGCAGCCAAGTAAAGACGGGAGGGGGCACGAGCACAGATACGCAGTATTTT

J gene: TRBJ1-2
V gene: TRBV18
D gene: .
clone size: .
CDR3 protein: CASSPAAAPNYGYTF
CDR3 DNA: TGTGCCAGCTCACCTGCGGCAGCCCCTAACTATGGCTACACCTTC

J gene: TRBJ1-3
V gene: TRBV2
D gene: .
clone size: .
CDR3 protein: CASSSEDSSVDTIYF
CDR3 DNA: TGTGCCAGCAGTTCAGAGGACAGCTCCGTGGACACCATATATTTT

J gene: TRBJ2-1
V gene: TRBV13
D gene: TRBD1
clone size: .
CDR3 protein: CASSLGDRGKTFF
CDR3 DNA: TGTGCCAGCAGCTTAGGCGACAGGGGAAAGACGTTCTTC

J gene: TRBJ2-3
V gene: TRBV5-4
D gene: TRBD1
clone size: once
CDR3 protein: CASSSGQGTDTQYF
CDR3 DNA: TGTGCCAGCAGCTCTGGACAGGGAACAGATACGCAGTATTTT

J gene: TRBJ2-1
V gene: TRBV10-3
D gene: TRBD2
clone size: .
CDR3 protein: CASKREGVDNEQFF
CDR3 DNA: TGTGCCTCAAAGCGGGAGGGTGTCGACAATGAGCAGTTCTTC

J gene: TRBJ2-5
V gene: TRBV7-9
D gene: .
clone size: .
CDR3 protein: CASSFAVPETQYF
CDR3 DNA: TGTGCCAGCAGCTTTGCGGTTCCGGAGACCCAGTACTTC

J gene: TRBJ1-6
V gene: TRBV6-5
D gene: .
clone size: .
CDR3 protein: CASSQGQENSPLHF
CDR3 DNA: TGTGCCAGCAGCCAGGGACAAGAAAATTCACCCCTCCACTTT

J gene: TRBJ1-2
V gene: TRBV5-1
D gene: .
clone size: .
CDR3 protein: CASSPRGGNNYGYTF
CDR3 DNA: TGCGCCAGCAGCCCGAGGGGGGGAAATAACTATGGCTACACCTTC

J gene: TRBJ1-2
V gene: TRBV19
D gene: TRBD1
clone size: once
CDR3 protein: CASSIDRGSNGYTF
CDR3 DNA: TGTGCCAGTAGTATCGACAGGGGCTCCAATGGCTACACCTTC

J gene: TRBJ1-1
V gene: TRBV7-9
D gene: .
clone size: .
CDR3 protein: CASSLVSTEAFF
CDR3 DNA: TGTGCCAGCAGCTTAGTCTCCACTGAAGCTTTCTTT

J gene: TRBJ2-1
V gene: TRBV11-3
D gene: .
clone size: once
CDR3 protein: CASSLGEGGPSYNEQFF
CDR3 DNA: TGTGCCAGCAGCTTAGGAGAGGGAGGCCCTTCCTACAATGAGCAGTTCTTC

J gene: TRBJ1-2
V gene: TRBV21-1
D gene: .
clone size: once
CDR3 protein: CASSTQGARGRVGYTF
CDR3 DNA: TGTGCCAGCAGCACGCAAGGAGCCAGGGGGCGGGTAGGCTACACCTTC

J gene: TRBJ2-7
V gene: TRBV7-2
D gene: .
clone size: .
CDR3 protein: CASSFSGSSYEQYF
CDR3 DNA: TGTGCCAGCAGCTTTAGCGGTAGCTCCTACGAGCAGTACTTC

J gene: TRBJ2-7
V gene: TRBV19
D gene: TRBD1
clone size: .
CDR3 protein: CASTDPGQIDEQYF
CDR3 DNA: TGTGCCAGTACCGATCCGGGACAGATCGACGAGCAGTACTTC

J gene: TRBJ2-7
V gene: TRBV27
D gene: .
clone size: .
CDR3 protein: CASSTGTSYEQYF
CDR3 DNA: TGTGCCAGCAGTACAGGAACTTCCTACGAGCAGTACTTC

J gene: TRBJ2-7
V gene: TRBV5-1
D gene: TRBD1
clone size: .
CDR3 protein: CASSDGQGFHEQYF
CDR3 DNA: TGCGCCAGCAGCGACGGACAGGGGTTCCACGAGCAGTACTTC

J gene: TRBJ1-2
V gene: TRBV29-1
D gene: .
clone size: .
CDR3 protein: CSVTGNRGYTF
CDR3 DNA: TGCAGCGTTACAGGGAATAGAGGCTACACCTTC

J gene: TRBJ1-1
V gene: TRBV29-1
D gene: .
clone size: .
CDR3 protein: CSGEGEQGRIEAFF
CDR3 DNA: TGCAGCGGGGAAGGGGAACAGGGAAGGATTGAAGCTTTCTTT

J gene: TRBJ2-3
V gene: TRBV27
D gene: .
clone size: .
CDR3 protein: CASSLIGQGLRTDTQYF
CDR3 DNA: TGTGCCAGCAGTTTAATAGGGCAGGGGCTTCGCACAGATACGCAGTATTTT

J gene: TRBJ1-4
V gene: TRBV5-1
D gene: TRBD1
clone size: .
CDR3 protein: CASSPQGALSNEKLFF
CDR3 DNA: TGCGCCAGCAGCCCCCAGGGGGCCCTGTCTAATGAAAAACTGTTTTTT

J gene: TRBJ2-1
V gene: TRBV10-2
D gene: .
clone size: .
CDR3 protein: CASRTGGLDEQFF
CDR3 DNA: TGCGCCAGCCGAACGGGGGGCCTGGATGAGCAGTTCTTC